The next 29 T cell receptor beta chains were all read from a single sample in a study of blood T cells in healthy people across ages. Primers used in a second PCR of about 6 to 11 cycles were a sample-barcoded 5' primer and a J-beta primer mix. TCRdb processed the 5' RACE reads anew with MiXCR; each CDR3 protein has one entry. The sample includes hundreds of thousands of distinct CDR3 sequences, 58% of them seen just once. The sample consisted of blood. These receptors came from a man under 40 in good health.

The rearrangement uses TRBV7-2 and TRBJ2-7, with D perhaps assigned TRBD1 or TRBD2 (6 bases each). Germline V gives CDR1 SGHTA, CDR2 FQGNSA. V lost 1 base and J lost 6, with 16 bases in between. The CDR3 loop spans 15 amino acids. The chain's CDR3 is CASSLEAPGGLEQYF. As DNA, the CDR3 is TGTGCCAGCAGCTTAGAAGCCCCTGGGGGGCTCGAGCAGTACTTC.

This clonotype was recorded only once. V usage is TRBV30 and J usage is TRBJ2-3; tentative D call: TRBD2 (5 bases). V lost 3 bases and J lost 4, with 11 bases in between. This CDR3 comprises 13 residues. The germline V gene has CDR1 GTSNPN and CDR2 SVGIG (reference sequence). The CDR3 region has the DNA TGTGCCTGGAGCCTAGGACTGTCAGATACGCAGTATTTT. The encoded protein is CAWSLGLSDTQYF.

This clonotype was seen more than once but under ten times. The J gene is TRBJ1-1, the V gene TRBV6-2 or TRBV6-3; 10 nucleotides line up with TRBD1. V was pared by 2 bases and J by 4 bases, with 4 bases of the junction left unmatched. The CDR3 extends over 15 amino acids. Germline-derived CDR1 and CDR2 are MNHEY and SVGEGT. The CDR3 is CASSYGWDRGTEAFF. The DNA for the CDR3 is TGTGCCAGCAGTTACGGTTGGGACAGGGGCACTGAAGCTTTCTTT.

The V call is TRBV4-1, the J call TRBJ2-1; D uncertain. In germline, CDR1 is MGHRA, CDR2 YSYEKL. This CDR3 contains 13 residues. Trimming removed 0 bases at V and 7 bases at J, with 7 bases between. CDR3 DNA sequence: TGCGCCAGCAGCCAAGATCATTTGAATGAGCAGTTCTTC. Its translation: CASSQDHLNEQFF.

This clonotype was picked up a small number of times. The V call is TRBV9, the J call TRBJ2-5, with D perhaps TRBD2 (6 bases). This CDR3 has 16 residues. CDR1 and CDR2 from the germline V gene are SGDLS and YYNGEE. V was clipped by 5 bases and J by 4 bases, with 21 bases between them. The CDR3 coding sequence is TGTGCCAGCAGTATCAGCTCGGGGAGGAGCGGAGAGACCCAGTACTTC. Amino acids: CASSISSGRSGETQYF. Looking up the rest from reference TRBV9 and TRBJ2-5 gives the full variable domain: DSGVTQTPKHLITATGQRVTLRCSPRSGDLSVYWYQQSLDQGLQFLIQYYNGEERAKGNILERFSAQQFPDLHSELNLSSLELGDSALYFCASSISSGRSGETQYFGPGTRLLVL.

This clonotype was found a few times. The chain uses TRBV20-1 and TRBJ2-3, with D perhaps matching TRBD2 (6 bases). Germline values: CDR1 DFQATT, CDR2 SNEGSKA (reference sequence). The length of the CDR3 is 13 residues. The V and J ends lost 7 bases and 1 base respectively, with 12 bases between them. For the CDR3, the DNA is TGCAGTGAGGAGCGGGCCGGCACAGATACGCAGTATTTT. This codes for CSEERAGTDTQYF.

The V gene is TRBV20-1, the J gene TRBJ2-7; D may match TRBD1 or TRBD2 (7 bases each). Germline CDR1 reads DFQATT; CDR2 reads SNEGSKA (reference sequence). V was shortened by 5 bases and J by 3 bases, with 14 bases between the two germline ends. The length of the CDR3 is 13 residues. CDR3 nucleotides: TGCAGTGCTGTGACAGGGACTAACTACGAGCAGTACTTC. Protein sequence: CSAVTGTNYEQYF.

The chain links TRBV12-3 or TRBV12-4 to TRBJ2-1; maybe TRBD2 (5 bases). The CDR3 runs to 12 residues. Deletions cut 4 bases from V and 10 bases from J, with 11 bases between. The CDR3 is CASSYLAIEQFF. DNA of the CDR3: TGTGCCAGCAGTTACCTAGCAATCGAGCAGTTCTTC.

This clonotype was seen a few times. The chain carries TRBV20-1 and TRBJ2-7; D is uncertain. There are 15 residues in the CDR3. The germline V and J ends were trimmed by 6 bases and 4 bases, with 22 bases remaining between them. Germline CDR1 DFQATT, CDR2 SNEGSKA (reference sequence). CDR3 nucleotide sequence: TGCAGTGCAAGGGCCCTCTTAACCCCTATTTACGAGCAGTACTTC. Its translation is CSARALLTPIYEQYF.

This clonotype was recorded once. The chain combines TRBV7-8 with TRBJ2-4, with 8 positions matching TRBD2. CDR1 and CDR2 from the germline V gene are SGHVS and FQNEAQ. The CDR3 contains 18 residues. V gave up 0 bases and J gave up 6 bases; unmatched junction bases: 13. CDR3 DNA: TGTGCCAGCAGCTTAGCCCCTAAACTTAGCGGGGTGATAAACATTCAGTACTTC. Amino acid sequence: CASSLAPKLSGVINIQYF.

This chain uses TRBV20-1 with TRBJ1-1; D is unclear. Germline CDR1 is DFQATT and CDR2 is SNEGSKA (reference sequence). Trimming left V 2 bases short and J 2 bases short, with 6 bases between. This CDR3 contains 12 residues. DNA for the CDR3: TGCAGTGCTAGAAAAGGTAACACTGAAGCTTTCTTT. It encodes CSARKGNTEAFF.

As to this clonotype: The junction differs from germline at one of its ends, possibly a read error. This chain links TRBV30 with TRBJ1-6; D call uncertain. Germline assignment: CDR1 GTSNPN and CDR2 SVGIG (reference sequence). This CDR3 has 15 amino acids. The CDR3 region is CAWSKDPSNNSPLHF. CDR3 DNA: TGTGCCTGGAGTAAGGATCCCTCCAATAATTCACCCCTCCACTTT.

DNA for the CDR3: TGCAGTGCGGGGGAGGGGACCGGCTATGGCTACACCTTC. Translation gives CSAGEGTGYGYTF. The chain carries TRBV20-1 and TRBJ1-2; D is perhaps TRBD1 (5 bases). Trimming removed 6 bases at V and 4 bases at J, with 15 bases between. The germline V gene encodes CDR1 DFQATT and CDR2 SNEGSKA (reference sequence). This CDR3 is 13 amino acids long.

The table lists this clonotype with a few counts. The CDR3 here is CASSKGTGSSSPLHF. In DNA form, the CDR3 reads TGTGCCAGCAGCAAAGGGACAGGGTCTAGTTCACCCCTCCACTTT. The rearrangement joins TRBV21-1 to TRBJ1-6; TRBD1, the table's D call, lacks a check against the DNA. TRBV21-1 is a recognized pseudogene. The CDR3 is 15 residues long.

This clonotype was picked up one time. The chain uses TRBV6-5 and TRBJ1-6; D may be TRBD1 (6 bases). Germline loops: CDR1 MNHEY, CDR2 SVGAGI. The V end lost 0 bases, the J end lost 10 bases, and 16 bases lay between the germline ends. This CDR3 is built from 16 residues. The CDR3 region has the DNA TGTGCCAGCAGTTACTCGATGACAGGTCGGGGCTCACCCCTCCACTTT. Its translation: CASSYSMTGRGSPLHF.

CDR3 sequence: CASSHGAAGGEKLFF. The DNA for the CDR3 is TGTGCCAGCAGCCACGGGGCGGCAGGTGGGGAAAAACTGTTTTTT. This chain uses TRBV7-3 with TRBJ1-4, with D tentatively TRBD1 (5 bases). This CDR3 spans 15 amino acids. Germline values: CDR1 SGHTA, CDR2 FQGTGA. V lost 5 bases and J 8 bases, leaving 18 bases between the germline ends.

This clonotype was recorded a few times. The chain links TRBV29-1 to TRBJ2-7; D is undetermined. The CDR3 loop spans 13 amino acids. Per the germline V gene, CDR1 is SQVTM and CDR2 is ANQGSEA. Trimming cost V 3 bases and J 4 bases, with 13 bases left between them. This chain's CDR3 is CSVEVGVGYEQYF. Here the CDR3 DNA reads TGCAGCGTTGAGGTGGGCGTAGGATACGAGCAGTACTTC.

The chain carries TRBV5-1 and TRBJ1-5; D not certain. The CDR3 runs 14 residues. Per the germline V gene, CDR1 is SGHRS and CDR2 is YFSETQ. V dropped 4 bases and J dropped 6 bases, with 14 bases sitting between them. CDR3 loop: CASSPGLRGQPQHF. In nucleotides, the CDR3 is TGCGCCAGCAGCCCAGGCCTGAGAGGTCAGCCCCAGCATTTT. The variable domain in full, completed from reference TRBV5-1 and TRBJ1-5, reads KAGVTQTPRYLIKTRGQQVTLSCSPISGHRSVSWYQQTPGQGLQFLFEYFSETQRNKGNFPGRFSGRQFSNSRSEMNVSTLELGDSALYLCASSPGLRGQPQHFGDGTRLSIL.

The V gene is TRBV29-1, the J gene TRBJ2-3; 8 nucleotides match TRBD2. Germline V CDR1 and CDR2: SQVTM, ANQGSEA. Trimming took 7 bases from V and 2 from J; bases not matched to a gene: 5. This CDR3 contains 13 residues. CDR3 sequence reads: CSATSGNTDTQYF. The CDR3 coding sequence is TGCAGCGCTACTAGCGGAAACACAGATACGCAGTATTTT.

The gene calls are TRBV29-1 and TRBJ1-1; D not certain. CDR3 length: 10 residues. Germline V gives CDR1 SQVTM, CDR2 ANQGSEA. The germline V and J ends were trimmed by 7 bases and 3 bases, with 6 bases remaining between them. CDR3 amino acids: CSALDTEAFF. The CDR3 region has the DNA TGCAGCGCGCTAGACACTGAAGCTTTCTTT.

The genes are TRBV7-3 and TRBJ2-5; possible D gene TRBD2, 7 bases. Germline-derived CDR1 and CDR2 are SGHTA and FQGTGA. The CDR3 is 15 amino acids. With 1 base removed from V and 1 base from J, the gap between germline ends came to 10 bases. This chain's CDR3 is CASSLMRGPQETQYF. DNA for the CDR3: TGTGCCAGCAGCTTAATGCGGGGGCCCCAAGAGACCCAGTACTTC.

The chain has TRBV5-6 and TRBJ2-7; D unclear. The length of the CDR3 is 16 residues. Looked up from germline, CDR1 is SGHDT and CDR2 is YYEEEE. Trimming left V 4 bases short and J 0 bases short, with 17 bases between. In DNA, the CDR3 is TGTGCCAGCAGCACCACGACGGGCCTCTCCTCCTACGAGCAGTACTTC. This gives the protein CASSTTTGLSSYEQYF. Full variable domain (outside the CDR3, taken from reference TRBV5-6 and TRBJ2-7): DAGVTQSPTHLIKTRGQQVTLRCSPKSGHDTVSWYQQALGQGPQFIFQYYEEEERQRGNFPDRFSGHQFPNYSSELNVNALLLGDSALYLCASSTTTGLSSYEQYFGPGTRLTVT.

This clonotype was found once. The chain couples TRBV11-1 to TRBJ2-5; 8 bases are a match to TRBD2. The J call is uncertain, as TRBJ2-7 better fits the DNA end. CDR1 and CDR2 from the germline V gene are SGHAT and FQDESV (reference sequence). This CDR3 is built from 16 residues. The CDR3 spells CASSLRGSGKNYEQYF. DNA for the CDR3: TGTGCCAGCAGCCTCCGTGGTAGCGGGAAGAACTACGAGCAGTACTTC.

On this clonotype: The germline gene is not matched at one end of the junction; a read error may be the cause. This chain links TRBV29-1 with TRBJ2-1; 12 bases align to TRBD2. The CDR3 contains 16 residues. Germline values: CDR1 SQVTM, CDR2 ANQGSEA. CDR3 sequence reads: CSVRTSGAYSYNEPFF. CDR3 bases: TGCAGCGTAAGGACTAGCGGGGCATACTCCTACAATGAGCCGTTCTTC.

This clonotype was seen only a few times. The chain carries TRBV14 and TRBJ2-7, with 8 bases aligning to TRBD1. CDR3 length: 14 amino acids. CDR1 SGHDN and CDR2 FVKESK come from the germline V gene. J was trimmed by 3 bases and V by 2 bases; bases with no gene match: 3. The CDR3: CASSQIGTGYEQYF. CDR3 nucleotides: TGTGCCAGCAGCCAAATCGGGACAGGCTACGAGCAGTACTTC.

This chain connects TRBV12-3 or TRBV12-4 to TRBJ2-1; possible D gene TRBD2, 5 bases. Trimming left V 9 bases short and J 10 bases short, with 19 bases between. This CDR3 has 13 residues. The CDR3 loop reads CASTGSRWVEQFF. In DNA form, the CDR3 reads TGTGCCAGTACGGGGTCCCGATGGGTCGAGCAGTTCTTC.

The rearrangement links TRBV3-1 to TRBJ2-5; TRBD2 aligns across 7 bases. The CDR3 consists of 13 residues. The V gene end was trimmed by 8 bases and the J gene end by 3 bases; junction bases not matched to a gene: 6. Germline CDR1 is LGHDT and CDR2 is YNNKEL (reference sequence). The CDR3 here is CASGVRGEETQYF. The CDR3 bases are TGTGCCAGCGGCGTCCGGGGGGAAGAGACCCAGTACTTC.

This chain connects TRBV4-2 to TRBJ1-4; weak D call: TRBD1 (5 bases). The germline V gene has CDR1 LGHNA and CDR2 YNFKEQ. This CDR3 is 16 amino acids long. V dropped 0 bases and J dropped 4 bases, with 12 bases sitting between them. CDR3 nucleotide sequence: TGTGCCAGCAGCCAAGATGTGGAGGGGATTAATGAAAAACTGTTTTTT. This encodes CASSQDVEGINEKLFF.

The V call is TRBV9, the J call TRBJ2-2; TRBD2 matches at 10 bases. The CDR3 runs to 17 residues. V trimming: 2 bases; J trimming: 4 bases; junction bases outside the gene matches: 8. Germline CDR1 is SGDLS and CDR2 is YYNGEE. CDR3 nucleotide sequence: TGTGCCAGCAGCGTTGCTACTAGCGGGATCGGCACCGGGGAGCTGTTTTTT. It is translated as CASSVATSGIGTGELFF.